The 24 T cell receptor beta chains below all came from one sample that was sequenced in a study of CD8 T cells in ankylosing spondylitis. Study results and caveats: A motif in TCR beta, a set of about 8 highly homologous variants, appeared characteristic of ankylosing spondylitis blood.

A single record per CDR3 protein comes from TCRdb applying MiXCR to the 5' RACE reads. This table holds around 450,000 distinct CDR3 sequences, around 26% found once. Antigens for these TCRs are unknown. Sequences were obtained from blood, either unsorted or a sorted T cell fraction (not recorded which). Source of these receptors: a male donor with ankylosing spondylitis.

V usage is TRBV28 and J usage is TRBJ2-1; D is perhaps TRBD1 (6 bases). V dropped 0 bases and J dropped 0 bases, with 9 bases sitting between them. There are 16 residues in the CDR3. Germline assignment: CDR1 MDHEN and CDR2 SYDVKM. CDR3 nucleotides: TGTGCCAGCAGTTTATGGGGGGCTAGCTCCTACAATGAGCAGTTCTTC. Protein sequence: CASSLWGASSYNEQFF.

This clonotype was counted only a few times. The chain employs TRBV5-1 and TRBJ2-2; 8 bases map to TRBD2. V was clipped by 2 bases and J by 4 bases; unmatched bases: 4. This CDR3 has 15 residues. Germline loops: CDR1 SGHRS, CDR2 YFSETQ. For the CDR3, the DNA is TGCGCCAGCAGCTTTACTAGCGGAGCCACCGGGGAGCTGTTTTTT. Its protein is CASSFTSGATGELFF.

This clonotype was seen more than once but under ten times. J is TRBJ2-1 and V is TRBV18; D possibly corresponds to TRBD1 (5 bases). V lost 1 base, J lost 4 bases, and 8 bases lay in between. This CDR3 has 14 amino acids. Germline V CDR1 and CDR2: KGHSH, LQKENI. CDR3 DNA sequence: TGTGCCAGCTCACCACTACAGGTTTACAATGAGCAGTTCTTC. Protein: CASSPLQVYNEQFF. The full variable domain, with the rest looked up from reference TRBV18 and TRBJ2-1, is NAGVMQNPRHLVRRRGQEARLRCSPMKGHSHVYWYRQLPEEGLKFMVYLQKENIIDESGMPKERFSAEFPKEGPSILRIQQVVRGDSAAYFCASSPLQVYNEQFFGPGTRLTVL.

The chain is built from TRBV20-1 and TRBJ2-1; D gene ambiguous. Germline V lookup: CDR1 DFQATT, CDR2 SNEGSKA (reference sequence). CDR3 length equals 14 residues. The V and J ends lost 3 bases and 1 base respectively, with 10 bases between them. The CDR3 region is CSASGTPSYNEQFF. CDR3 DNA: TGCAGTGCTAGTGGCACTCCATCCTACAATGAGCAGTTCTTC.

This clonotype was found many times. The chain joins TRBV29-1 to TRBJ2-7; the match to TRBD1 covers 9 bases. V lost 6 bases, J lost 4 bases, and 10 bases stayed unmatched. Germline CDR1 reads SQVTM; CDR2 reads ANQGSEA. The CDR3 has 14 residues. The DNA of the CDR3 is TGCAGCGTAGGGACAGGGACAGGCTTGTACGAGCAGTACTTC. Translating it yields CSVGTGTGLYEQYF.

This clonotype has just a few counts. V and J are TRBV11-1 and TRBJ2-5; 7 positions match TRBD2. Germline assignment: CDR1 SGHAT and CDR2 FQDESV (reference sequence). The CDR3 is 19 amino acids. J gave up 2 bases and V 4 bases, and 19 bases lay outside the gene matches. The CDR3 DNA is TGTGCCAGCAGCTCCGTTGGGGGAGGCCGACTAGCCATACAAGAGACCCAGTACTTC. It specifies CASSSVGGGRLAIQETQYF.

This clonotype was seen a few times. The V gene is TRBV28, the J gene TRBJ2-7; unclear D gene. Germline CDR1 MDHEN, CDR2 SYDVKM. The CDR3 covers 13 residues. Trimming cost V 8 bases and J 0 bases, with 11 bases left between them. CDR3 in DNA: TGTGCCAGCGGCGGTCCAAGCTCCTACGAGCAGTACTTC. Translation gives CASGGPSSYEQYF.

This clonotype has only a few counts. The CDR3 protein is CASRTGGLAANEQFF. In nucleotides, the CDR3 is TGTGCCAGCAGGACGGGGGGACTAGCGGCCAATGAGCAGTTCTTC. V usage is TRBV2 and J usage is TRBJ2-1; 11 bases line up with TRBD2. Trimming cost V 6 bases and J 6 bases; bases outside gene matches: 7. CDR1 and CDR2 from the germline V gene are SNHLY and FYNNEI. The CDR3 is 15 residues long.

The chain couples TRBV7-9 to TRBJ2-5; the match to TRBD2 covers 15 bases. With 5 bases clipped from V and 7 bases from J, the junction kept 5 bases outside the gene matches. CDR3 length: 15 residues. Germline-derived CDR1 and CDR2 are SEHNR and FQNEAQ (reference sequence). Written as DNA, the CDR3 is TGTGCCAGCAGCCCGTCGGGACTAGCGGGAGGGACCCAGTACTTC. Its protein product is CASSPSGLAGGTQYF. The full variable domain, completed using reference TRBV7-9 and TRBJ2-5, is DTGVSQNPRHKITKRGQNVTFRCDPISEHNRLYWYRQTLGQGPEFLTYFQNEAQLEKSRLLSDRFSAERPKGSFSTLEIQRTEQGDSAMYLCASSPSGLAGGTQYFGPGTRLLVL.

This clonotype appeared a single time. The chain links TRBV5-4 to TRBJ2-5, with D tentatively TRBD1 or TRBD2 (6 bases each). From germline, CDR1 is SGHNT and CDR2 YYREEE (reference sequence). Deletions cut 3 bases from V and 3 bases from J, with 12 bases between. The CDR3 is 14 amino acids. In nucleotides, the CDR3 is TGTGCCAGCAGCTACACCGGGGGCAAAGAGACCCAGTACTTC. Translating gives CASSYTGGKETQYF.

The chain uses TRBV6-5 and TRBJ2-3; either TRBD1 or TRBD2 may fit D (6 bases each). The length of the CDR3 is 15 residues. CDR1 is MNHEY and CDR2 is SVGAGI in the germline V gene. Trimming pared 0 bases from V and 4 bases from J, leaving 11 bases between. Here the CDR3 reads CASSYSTGGPDTQYF. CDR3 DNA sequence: TGTGCCAGCAGTTACTCGACCGGGGGCCCAGATACGCAGTATTTT.

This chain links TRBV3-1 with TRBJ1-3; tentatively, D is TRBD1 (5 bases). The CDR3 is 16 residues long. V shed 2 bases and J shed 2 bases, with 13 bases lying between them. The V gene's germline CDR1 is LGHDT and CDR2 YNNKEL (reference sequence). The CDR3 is CASSQSPPGPGNTIYF. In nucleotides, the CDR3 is TGTGCCAGCAGCCAAAGCCCTCCGGGGCCTGGAAACACCATATATTTT. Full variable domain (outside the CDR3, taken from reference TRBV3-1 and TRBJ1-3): DTAVSQTPKYLVTQMGNDKSIKCEQNLGHDTMYWYKQDSKKFLKIMFSYNNKELIINETVPNRFSPKSPDKAHLNLHINSLELGDSAVYFCASSQSPPGPGNTIYFGEGSWLTVV.

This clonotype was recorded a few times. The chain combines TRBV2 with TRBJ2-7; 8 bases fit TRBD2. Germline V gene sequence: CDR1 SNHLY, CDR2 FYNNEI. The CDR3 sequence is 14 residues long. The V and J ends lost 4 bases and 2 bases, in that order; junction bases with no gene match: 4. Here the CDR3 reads CASSVTSGTYEQYF. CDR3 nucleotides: TGTGCCAGCAGTGTAACTAGCGGAACCTACGAGCAGTACTTC.

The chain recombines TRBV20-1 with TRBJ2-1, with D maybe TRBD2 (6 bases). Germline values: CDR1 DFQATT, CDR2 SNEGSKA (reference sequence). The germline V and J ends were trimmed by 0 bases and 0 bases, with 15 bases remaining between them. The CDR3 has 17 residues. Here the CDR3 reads CSARDSRGRTSYNEQFF. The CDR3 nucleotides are TGCAGTGCTAGAGATAGTCGAGGGAGGACCTCCTACAATGAGCAGTTCTTC.

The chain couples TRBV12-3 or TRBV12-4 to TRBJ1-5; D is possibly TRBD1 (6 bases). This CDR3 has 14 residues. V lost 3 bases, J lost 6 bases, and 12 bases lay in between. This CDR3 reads CASSLKPGVQPQHF. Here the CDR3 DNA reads TGTGCCAGCAGTTTGAAGCCAGGGGTTCAGCCCCAGCATTTT.

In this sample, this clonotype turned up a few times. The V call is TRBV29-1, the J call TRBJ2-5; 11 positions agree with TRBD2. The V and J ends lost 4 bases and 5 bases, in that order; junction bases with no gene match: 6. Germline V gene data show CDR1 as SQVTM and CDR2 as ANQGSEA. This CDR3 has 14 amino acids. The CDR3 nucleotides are TGCAGCGTTGGAACTAGCGGGAGCAGGGAGACCCAGTACTTC. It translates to CSVGTSGSRETQYF.

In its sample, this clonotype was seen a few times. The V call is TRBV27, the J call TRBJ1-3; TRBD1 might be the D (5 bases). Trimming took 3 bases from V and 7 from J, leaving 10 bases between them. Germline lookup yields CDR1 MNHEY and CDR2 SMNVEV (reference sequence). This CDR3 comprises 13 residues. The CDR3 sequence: CASSFTWGNTIYF. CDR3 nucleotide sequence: TGTGCCAGCAGTTTCACCTGGGGGAACACCATATATTTT.

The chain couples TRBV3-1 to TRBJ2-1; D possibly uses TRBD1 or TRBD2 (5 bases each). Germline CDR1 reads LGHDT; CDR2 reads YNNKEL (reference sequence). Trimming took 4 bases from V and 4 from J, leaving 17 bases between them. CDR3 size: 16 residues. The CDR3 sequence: CASSPYGGGIYNEQFF. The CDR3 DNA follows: TGTGCCAGCAGCCCGTATGGGGGTGGAATATACAATGAGCAGTTCTTC.

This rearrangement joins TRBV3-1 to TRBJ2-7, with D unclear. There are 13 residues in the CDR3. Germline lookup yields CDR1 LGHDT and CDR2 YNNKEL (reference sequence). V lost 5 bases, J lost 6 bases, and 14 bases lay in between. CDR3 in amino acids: CASSFGPGREQYV. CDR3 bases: TGTGCCAGCAGCTTCGGGCCTGGGCGCGAGCAGTACGTC.

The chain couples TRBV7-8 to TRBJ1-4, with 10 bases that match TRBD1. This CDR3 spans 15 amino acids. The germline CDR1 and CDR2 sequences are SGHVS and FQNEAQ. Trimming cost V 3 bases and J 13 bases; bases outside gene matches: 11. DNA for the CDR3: TGTGCCAGCAGCTTTGGGTCGGGACAGGGGTTCAGACTGTTTTTT. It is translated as CASSFGSGQGFRLFF.

Written as DNA, the CDR3 is TGTGCCATCAGTGAGTCGGCGCTGAAGGCGGGAGAAGAGACCCAGTACTTC. Its translation: CAISESALKAGEETQYF. The chain recombines TRBV10-3 with TRBJ2-5; 7 bases agree with TRBD2. This CDR3 is 17 amino acids long. J lost 3 bases, V lost 0 bases, and 10 bases had no gene match. Germline loops: CDR1 ENHRY, CDR2 SYGVKD.

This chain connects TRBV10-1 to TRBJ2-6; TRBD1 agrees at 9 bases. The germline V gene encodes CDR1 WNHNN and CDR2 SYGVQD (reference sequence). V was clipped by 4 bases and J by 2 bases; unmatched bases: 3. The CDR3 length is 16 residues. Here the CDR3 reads CASSGTGGPGANVLTF. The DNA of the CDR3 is TGCGCCAGCAGTGGAACAGGGGGCCCTGGGGCCAACGTCCTGACTTTC.

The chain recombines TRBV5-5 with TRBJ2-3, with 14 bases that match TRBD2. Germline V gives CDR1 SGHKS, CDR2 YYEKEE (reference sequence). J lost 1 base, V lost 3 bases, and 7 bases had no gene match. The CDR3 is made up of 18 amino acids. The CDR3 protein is CASSSGTSGRTGTDTQYF. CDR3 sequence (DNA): TGTGCCAGCAGCTCCGGGACTAGCGGGAGAACAGGCACAGATACGCAGTATTTT.

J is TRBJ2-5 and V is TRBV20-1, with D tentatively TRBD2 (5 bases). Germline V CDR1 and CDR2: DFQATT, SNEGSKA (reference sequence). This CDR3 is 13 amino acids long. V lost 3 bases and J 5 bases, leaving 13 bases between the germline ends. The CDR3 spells CSARTGSGETQYF. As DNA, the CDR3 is TGCAGTGCTAGGACTGGGAGCGGCGAGACCCAGTACTTC.